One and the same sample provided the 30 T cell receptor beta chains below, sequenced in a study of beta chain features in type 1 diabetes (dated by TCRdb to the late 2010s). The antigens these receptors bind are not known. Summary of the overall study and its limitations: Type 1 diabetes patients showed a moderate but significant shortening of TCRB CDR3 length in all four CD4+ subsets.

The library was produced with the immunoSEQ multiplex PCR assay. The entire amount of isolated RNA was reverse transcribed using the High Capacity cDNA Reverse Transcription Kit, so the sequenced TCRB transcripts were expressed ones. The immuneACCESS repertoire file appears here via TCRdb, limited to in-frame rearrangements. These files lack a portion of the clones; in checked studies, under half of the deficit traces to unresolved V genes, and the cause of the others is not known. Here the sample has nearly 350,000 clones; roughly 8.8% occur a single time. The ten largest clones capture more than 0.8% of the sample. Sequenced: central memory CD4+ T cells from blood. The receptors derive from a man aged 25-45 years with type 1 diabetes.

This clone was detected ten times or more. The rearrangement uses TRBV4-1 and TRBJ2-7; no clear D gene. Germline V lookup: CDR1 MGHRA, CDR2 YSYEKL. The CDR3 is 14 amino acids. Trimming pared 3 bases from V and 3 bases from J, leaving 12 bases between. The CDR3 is CASSHGQVGYEQYF. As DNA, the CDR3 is TGCGCCAGCAGCCACGGGCAGGTCGGCTACGAGCAGTACTTC.

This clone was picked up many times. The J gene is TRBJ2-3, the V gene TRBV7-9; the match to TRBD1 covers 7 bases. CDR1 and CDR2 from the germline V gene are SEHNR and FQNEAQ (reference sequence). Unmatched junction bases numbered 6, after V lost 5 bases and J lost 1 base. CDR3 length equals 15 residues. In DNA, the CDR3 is TGTGCCAGCAGCCCGTGGGACAGAGGCACAGATACGCAGTATTTT. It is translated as CASSPWDRGTDTQYF.

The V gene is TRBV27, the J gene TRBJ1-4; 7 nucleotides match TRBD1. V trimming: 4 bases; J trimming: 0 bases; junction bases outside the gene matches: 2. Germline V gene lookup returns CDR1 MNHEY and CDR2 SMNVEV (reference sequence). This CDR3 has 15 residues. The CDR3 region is CASSSTGPTNEKLFF. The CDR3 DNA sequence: TGTGCCAGCAGTTCGACAGGGCCAACTAATGAAAAACTGTTTTTT. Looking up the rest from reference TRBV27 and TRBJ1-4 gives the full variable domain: EAQVTQNPRYLITVTGKKLTVTCSQNMNHEYMSWYRQDPGLGLRQIYYSMNVEVTDKGDVPEGYKVSRKEKRNFPLILESPSPNQTSLYFCASSSTGPTNEKLFFGSGTQLSVL.

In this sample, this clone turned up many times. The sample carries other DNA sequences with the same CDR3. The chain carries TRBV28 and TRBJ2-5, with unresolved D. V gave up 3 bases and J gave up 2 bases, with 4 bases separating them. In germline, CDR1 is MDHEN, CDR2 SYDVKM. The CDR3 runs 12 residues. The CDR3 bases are TGTGCCAGCAGTTTGGTTCAAGAGACCCAGTACTTC. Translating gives CASSLVQETQYF.

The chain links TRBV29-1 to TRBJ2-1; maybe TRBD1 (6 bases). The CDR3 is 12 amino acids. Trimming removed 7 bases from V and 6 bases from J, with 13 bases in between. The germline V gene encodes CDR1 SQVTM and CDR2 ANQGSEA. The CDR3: CSATGGPNEQFF. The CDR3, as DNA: TGCAGCGCGACAGGTGGCCCCAATGAGCAGTTCTTC.

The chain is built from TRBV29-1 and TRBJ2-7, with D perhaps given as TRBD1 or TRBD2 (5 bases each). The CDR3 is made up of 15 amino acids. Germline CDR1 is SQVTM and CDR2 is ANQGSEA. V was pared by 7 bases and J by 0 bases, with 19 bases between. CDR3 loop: CSADVGTGSSYEQYF. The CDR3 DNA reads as TGCAGCGCTGACGTCGGGACGGGGAGCTCCTACGAGCAGTACTTC.

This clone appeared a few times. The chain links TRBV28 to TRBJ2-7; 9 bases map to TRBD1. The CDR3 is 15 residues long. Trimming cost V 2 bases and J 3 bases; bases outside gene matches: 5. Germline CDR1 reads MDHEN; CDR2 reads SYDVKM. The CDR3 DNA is TGTGCCAGCAGTTTAGGGGGACAGGGAGGCTACGAGCAGTACTTC. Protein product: CASSLGGQGGYEQYF.

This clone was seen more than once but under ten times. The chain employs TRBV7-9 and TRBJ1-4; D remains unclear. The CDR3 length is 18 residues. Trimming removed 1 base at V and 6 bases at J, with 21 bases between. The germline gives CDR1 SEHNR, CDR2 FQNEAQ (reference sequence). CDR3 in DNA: TGTGCCAGCAGCTTAGGGGGATCAGGAGCTTTTTCGGATGAAAAACTGTTTTTT. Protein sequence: CASSLGGSGAFSDEKLFF.

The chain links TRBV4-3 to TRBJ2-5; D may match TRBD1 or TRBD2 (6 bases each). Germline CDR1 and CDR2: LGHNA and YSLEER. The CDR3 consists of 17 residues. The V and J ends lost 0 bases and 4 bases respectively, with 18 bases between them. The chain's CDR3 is CASSQDISVGGRETQYF. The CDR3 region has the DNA TGCGCCAGCAGCCAAGATATCAGCGTTGGGGGGCGAGAGACCCAGTACTTC.

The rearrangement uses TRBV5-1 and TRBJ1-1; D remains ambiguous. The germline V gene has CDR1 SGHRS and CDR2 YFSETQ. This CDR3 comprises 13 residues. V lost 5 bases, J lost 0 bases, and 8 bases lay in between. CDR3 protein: CASRGPMNTEAFF. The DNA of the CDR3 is TGCGCCAGCAGAGGACCCATGAACACTGAAGCTTTCTTT.

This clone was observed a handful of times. As DNA, the CDR3 is TGCGCCAGCAGCTTGTTCCAGCGGGCAGGGACCGGGGAGCTGTTTTTT. Residues: CASSLFQRAGTGELFF. The gene calls are TRBV5-1 and TRBJ2-2, with a tentative D call TRBD2 (6 bases). Germline CDR1 is SGHRS and CDR2 is YFSETQ. This CDR3 is built from 16 residues. The ends were cut back, 1 base at V and 5 bases at J, with 15 bases in the middle.

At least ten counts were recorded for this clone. CDR3 in amino acids: CASSTSWGQGGSTEAFF. The CDR3 DNA reads as TGTGCCAGCAGCACCTCCTGGGGTCAGGGCGGCAGCACTGAAGCTTTCTTT. V usage is TRBV7-9 and J usage is TRBJ1-1; possibly TRBD1 for D (5 bases). The germline V gene encodes CDR1 SEHNR and CDR2 FQNEAQ (reference sequence). The ends were cut back, 5 bases at V and 4 bases at J, with 23 bases in the middle. The CDR3 runs 17 residues.

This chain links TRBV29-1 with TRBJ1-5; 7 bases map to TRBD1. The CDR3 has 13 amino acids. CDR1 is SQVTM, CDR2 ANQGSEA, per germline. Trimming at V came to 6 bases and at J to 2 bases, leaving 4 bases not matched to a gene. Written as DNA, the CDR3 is TGCAGCGTAAAAACAGGGGGCAATCAGCCCCAGCATTTT. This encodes CSVKTGGNQPQHF.

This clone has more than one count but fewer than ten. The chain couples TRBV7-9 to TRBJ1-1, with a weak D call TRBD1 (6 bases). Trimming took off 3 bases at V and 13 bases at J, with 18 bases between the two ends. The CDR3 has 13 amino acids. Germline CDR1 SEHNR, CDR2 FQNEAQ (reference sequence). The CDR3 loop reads CASSFRQDRDVFF. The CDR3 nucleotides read TGTGCCAGCAGCTTTCGACAGGATCGTGACGTTTTCTTT.

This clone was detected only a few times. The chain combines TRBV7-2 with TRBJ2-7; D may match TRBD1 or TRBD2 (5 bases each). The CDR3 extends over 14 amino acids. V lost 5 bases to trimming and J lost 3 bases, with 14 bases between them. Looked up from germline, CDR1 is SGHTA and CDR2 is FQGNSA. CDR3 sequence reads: CASSPRDRDYEQYF. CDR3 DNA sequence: TGTGCCAGCAGCCCCCGGGACCGAGACTACGAGCAGTACTTC.

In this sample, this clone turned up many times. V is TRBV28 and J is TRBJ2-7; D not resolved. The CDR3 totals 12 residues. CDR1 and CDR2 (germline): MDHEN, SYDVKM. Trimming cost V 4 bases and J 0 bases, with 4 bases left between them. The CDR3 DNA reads TGTGCCAGCAGTTCCCTCTCCTACGAGCAGTACTTC. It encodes CASSSLSYEQYF.

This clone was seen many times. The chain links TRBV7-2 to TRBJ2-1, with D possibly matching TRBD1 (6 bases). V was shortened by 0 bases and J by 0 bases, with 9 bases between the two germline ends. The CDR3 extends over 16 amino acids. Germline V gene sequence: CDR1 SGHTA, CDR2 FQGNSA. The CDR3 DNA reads TGTGCCAGCAGCTTAGCGTGGACAGCCTCCTACAATGAGCAGTTCTTC. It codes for CASSLAWTASYNEQFF.

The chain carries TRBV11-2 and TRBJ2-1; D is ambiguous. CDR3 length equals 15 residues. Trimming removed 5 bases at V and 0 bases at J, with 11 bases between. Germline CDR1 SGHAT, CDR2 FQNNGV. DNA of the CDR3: TGTGCCAGCAGCCCTGATCCGAGCTCCTACAATGAGCAGTTCTTC. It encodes CASSPDPSSYNEQFF.

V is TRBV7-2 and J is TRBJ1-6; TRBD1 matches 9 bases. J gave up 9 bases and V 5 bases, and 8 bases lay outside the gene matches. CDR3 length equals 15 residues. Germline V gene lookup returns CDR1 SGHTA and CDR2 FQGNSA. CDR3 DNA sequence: TGTGCCAGCAGCGCCCGACAGGGGGTCGGTTCACCCCTCCACTTT. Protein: CASSARQGVGSPLHF.

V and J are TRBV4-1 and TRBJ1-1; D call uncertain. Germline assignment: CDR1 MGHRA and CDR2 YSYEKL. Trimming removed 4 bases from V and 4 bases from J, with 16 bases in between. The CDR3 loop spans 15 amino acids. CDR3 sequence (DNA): TGCGCCAGCAGCCCCGGAGACCCCCGGGGCACTGAAGCTTTCTTT. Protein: CASSPGDPRGTEAFF.

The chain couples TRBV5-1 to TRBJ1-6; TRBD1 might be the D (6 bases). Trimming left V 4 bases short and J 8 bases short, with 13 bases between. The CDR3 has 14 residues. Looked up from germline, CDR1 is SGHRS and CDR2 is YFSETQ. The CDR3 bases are TGCGCCAGCAGCCGGGACACCTCCTATTCACCCCTCCACTTT. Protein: CASSRDTSYSPLHF.

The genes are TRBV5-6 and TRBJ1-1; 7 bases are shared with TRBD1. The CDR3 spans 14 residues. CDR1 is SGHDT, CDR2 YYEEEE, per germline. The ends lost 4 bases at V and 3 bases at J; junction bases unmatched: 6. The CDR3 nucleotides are TGTGCCAGCAGCGGATACAGGGGTGACACTGAAGCTTTCTTT. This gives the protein CASSGYRGDTEAFF.

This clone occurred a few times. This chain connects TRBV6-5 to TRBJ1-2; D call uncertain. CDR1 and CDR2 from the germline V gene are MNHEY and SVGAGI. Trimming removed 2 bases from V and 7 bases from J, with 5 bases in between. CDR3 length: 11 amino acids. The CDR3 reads CASSYVGGYTF. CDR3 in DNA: TGTGCCAGCAGTTACGTCGGTGGCTACACCTTC.

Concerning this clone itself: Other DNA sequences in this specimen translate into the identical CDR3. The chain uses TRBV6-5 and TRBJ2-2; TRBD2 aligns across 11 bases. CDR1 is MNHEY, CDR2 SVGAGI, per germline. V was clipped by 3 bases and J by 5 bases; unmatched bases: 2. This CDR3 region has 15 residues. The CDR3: CASSYLAGGTGELFF. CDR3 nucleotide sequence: TGTGCCAGCAGTTATCTAGCGGGAGGAACCGGGGAGCTGTTTTTT.

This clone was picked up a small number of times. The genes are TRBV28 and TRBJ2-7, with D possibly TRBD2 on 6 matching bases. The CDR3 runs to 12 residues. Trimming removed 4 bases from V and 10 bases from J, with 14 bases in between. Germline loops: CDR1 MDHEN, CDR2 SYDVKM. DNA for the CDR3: TGTGCCAGCAGTTCCGGCGCGGGGCGACAGTACTTC. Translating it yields CASSSGAGRQYF.

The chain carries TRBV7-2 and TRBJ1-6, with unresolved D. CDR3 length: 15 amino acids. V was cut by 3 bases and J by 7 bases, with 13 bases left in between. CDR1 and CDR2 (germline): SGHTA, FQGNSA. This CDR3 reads CASSFIRGYNSPLHF. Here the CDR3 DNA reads TGTGCCAGCAGCTTCATTCGTGGGTACAATTCACCCCTCCACTTT.

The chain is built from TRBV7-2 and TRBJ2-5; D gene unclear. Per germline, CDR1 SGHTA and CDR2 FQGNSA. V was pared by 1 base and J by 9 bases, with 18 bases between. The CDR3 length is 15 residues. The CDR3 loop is CASSLVFWRPEAQYF. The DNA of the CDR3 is TGTGCCAGCAGCTTAGTTTTCTGGCGGCCGGAAGCCCAGTACTTC.

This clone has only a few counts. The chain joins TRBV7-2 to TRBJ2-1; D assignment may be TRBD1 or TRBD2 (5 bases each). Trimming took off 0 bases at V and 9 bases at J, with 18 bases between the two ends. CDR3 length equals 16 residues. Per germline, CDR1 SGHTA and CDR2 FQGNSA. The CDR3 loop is CASSLASGPRFSEQFF. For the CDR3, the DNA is TGTGCCAGCAGCTTAGCCTCGGGACCCCGCTTTTCTGAGCAGTTCTTC.

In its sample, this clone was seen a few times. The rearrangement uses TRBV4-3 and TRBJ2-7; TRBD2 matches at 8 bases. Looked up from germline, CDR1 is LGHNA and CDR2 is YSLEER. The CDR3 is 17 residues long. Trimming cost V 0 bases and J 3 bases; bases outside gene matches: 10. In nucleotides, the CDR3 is TGCGCCAGCAGCCAAGATTCCCTCGGCGGGGGGTACTACGAGCAGTACTTC. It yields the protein CASSQDSLGGGYYEQYF.

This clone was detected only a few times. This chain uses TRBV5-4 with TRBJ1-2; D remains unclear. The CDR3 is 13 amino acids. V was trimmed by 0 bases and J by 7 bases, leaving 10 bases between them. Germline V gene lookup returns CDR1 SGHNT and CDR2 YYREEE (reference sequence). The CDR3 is CASSLETNLGYTF. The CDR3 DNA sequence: TGTGCCAGCAGCTTGGAGACCAACCTTGGCTACACCTTC. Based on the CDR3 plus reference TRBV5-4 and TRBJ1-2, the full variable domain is ETGVTQSPTHLIKTRGQQVTLRCSSQSGHNTVSWYQQALGQGPQFIFQYYREEENGRGNFPPRFSGLQFPNYSSELNVNALELDDSALYLCASSLETNLGYTFGSGTRLTVV.